These 3 T cell receptor beta chains came from one sample sequenced in a study of T-cell memory formation after mild COVID-19. TCRdb ran MiXCR on the 5' RACE reads and lists one entry per CDR3 protein. The repertoire includes around 410,000 distinct CDR3 sequences, about 22% of them detected once, and around 14% sits in the top ten. The sequenced sample was PBMCs or a T cell subset sorted from them (not recorded which). The receptors stem from an adult woman who had mild COVID-19 (a few samples of this study predate the infection). Cell type and time point are not known.

This clonotype was seen repeatedly, ten times or more. The chain combines TRBV5-1 with TRBJ2-1; tentative D call: TRBD2 (5 bases). The V end lost 2 bases, the J end lost 2 bases, and 11 bases lay between the germline ends. CDR1 is SGHRS and CDR2 is YFSETQ in the germline V gene. This CDR3 is 15 amino acids long. The CDR3 DNA follows: TGCGCCAGCAGCTTACAGCGGTACACCTACAATGAGCAGTTCTTC. Protein product: CASSLQRYTYNEQFF.

The chain couples TRBV20-1 to TRBJ2-3, with 12 bases matching TRBD2. Per germline, CDR1 DFQATT and CDR2 SNEGSKA (reference sequence). Germline trimming cut 5 bases from V and 2 bases from J; bases unmatched to any gene: 8. This CDR3 is built from 16 residues. As DNA, the CDR3 is TGCAGTGCTTGCGGACTAGCGGGGATACCCACAGATACGCAGTATTTT. As protein: CSACGLAGIPTDTQYF.

This chain uses TRBV6-1 with TRBJ1-1, with D perhaps TRBD1 (6 bases). Trimming cost V 0 bases and J 6 bases, with 14 bases left between them. The CDR3 covers 15 residues. Germline CDR1 is MNHNS and CDR2 is SASEGT. The DNA for the CDR3 is TGTGCCAGCAGTGAAGCCCCACGGGGGGCCTCTGAAGCTTTCTTT. Translating gives CASSEAPRGASEAFF.